This T cell receptor beta chain was captured by sequencing in a study of synovial regulatory T cells in juvenile arthritis. Findings and caveats of the study: iaTreg cells shared more CDR3 sequences with synovial Tregs than other blood Tregs did. Inflammation-associated Treg cells in blood had less TCR diversity than the remaining blood Treg cells. Largely private between patients, iaTreg TCR repertoires showed partial overlap with synovial Teff and blood CPL repertoires.

On this clone itself: Antigen: not known.

Germline loops: CDR1 GTSNPN, CDR2 SVGIG (reference sequence). This CDR3 has 13 residues. The record lacks a DNA sequence. Patients were aged median 11.6 years with disease lasting median about 7 years. TCRdb's table, derived via immunoSEQ multiplex PCR, lists solely in-frame clones and lacks some. The sample data list more than 7,500 clones. The chain uses TRBV30 and TRBJ2-4; the D call of TRBD1 rests on TCRdb alone, since no DNA is present to check it. The sequence came from a donor younger than 30 with juvenile idiopathic arthritis. Sample: Treg cells from blood. The subset here: remaining (HLA-DR-negative) circulating blood Treg cells. The CDR3 spells CAYQGARGNIQYF.